The 28 T cell receptor beta chains below were found in one sample sequenced in a study of cytomegalovirus exposure and HLA in healthy donors. The PCR made use of 60 Vbeta and 13 Jbeta primers. Only in-frame clones appear in the TCRdb table, and some are missing; sequencing was by immunoSEQ multiplex PCR. Of 150,000 to 200,000 clones listed, approximately 80% are singletons. Sequencing was done on a sample of PBMCs. These receptors came from a woman younger than 30 in good health and CMV-seronegative.

This clone was recorded once. The chain combines TRBV30 with TRBJ1-6, with no clear D. Between the trimmed V and J ends, which lost 4 bases and 7 bases, there was a span of 11 bases. Germline CDR1 GTSNPN, CDR2 SVGIG (reference sequence). The CDR3 runs 13 residues. CDR3 sequence reads: CAWTGSPNSPLHF. DNA of the CDR3: TGTGCCTGGACCGGGTCTCCAAATTCACCCCTCCACTTT. Variable domain in full (rest from reference TRBV30 and TRBJ1-6): SQTIHQWPATLVQPVGSPLSLECTVEGTSNPNLYWYRQAAGRGLQLLFYSVGIGQISSEVPQNLSASRPQDRQFILSSKKLLLSDSGFYLCAWTGSPNSPLHFGNGTRLTVT.

A few counts support this clone. The V gene is TRBV29-1, the J gene TRBJ2-7; D uncertain. The V gene's germline CDR1 is SQVTM and CDR2 ANQGSEA. Trimming left V 7 bases short and J 3 bases short, with 10 bases between. The CDR3 runs to 11 residues. The CDR3 sequence is CSARAGYEQYF. In nucleotides, the CDR3 is TGCAGCGCCAGAGCAGGCTACGAGCAGTACTTC.

V is TRBV4-1 and J is TRBJ1-4; 10 bases map to TRBD1. V lost 1 base, J lost 4 bases, and 9 bases stayed unmatched. CDR1 is MGHRA and CDR2 is YSYEKL in the germline V gene. This CDR3 has 18 amino acids. The chain's CDR3 is CASSQAWRTGGYNEKLFF. CDR3 bases: TGCGCCAGCAGCCAAGCCTGGAGGACAGGGGGGTATAATGAAAAACTGTTTTTT.

This clone appeared a single time. The chain uses TRBV5-1 and TRBJ2-1; 10 bases agree with TRBD2. The V gene's germline CDR1 is SGHRS and CDR2 YFSETQ. The CDR3 extends over 16 amino acids. The V and J ends lost 4 bases and 9 bases, in that order; junction bases with no gene match: 13. In nucleotides, the CDR3 is TGCGCCAGCAGCCCGCCCGGGAGCGGGGGGGCCGTTGAGCAGTTCTTC. Translation: CASSPPGSGGAVEQFF.

This clone was detected a few times. This rearrangement joins TRBV6-5 to TRBJ1-1; no definite D call. The CDR3 contains 13 residues. Trimming cost V 0 bases and J 9 bases, with 11 bases left between them. Per germline, CDR1 MNHEY and CDR2 SVGAGI. As DNA, the CDR3 is TGTGCCAGCAGTTACTCGGGCAGTCTAAAAGCTTTCTTT. Translation gives CASSYSGSLKAFF.

The CDR3 here is CASSPTTGTYEAFF. Here the CDR3 DNA reads TGCGCCAGCAGCCCTACGACAGGGACATATGAAGCTTTCTTT. V usage is TRBV5-1 and J usage is TRBJ1-1, with 7 bases matching TRBD1. Trimming cost V 4 bases and J 7 bases; bases outside gene matches: 10. CDR3 length: 14 amino acids. Germline loops: CDR1 SGHRS, CDR2 YFSETQ.

In this sample, this clone turned up once. The V and J genes are TRBV5-1 and TRBJ1-1; D uncertain. The V gene lost 0 bases and the J gene lost 1 base, with 7 bases spanning the gap. This CDR3 has 14 residues. Germline lookup yields CDR1 SGHRS and CDR2 YFSETQ. CDR3 protein: CASSLANQNTEAFF. CDR3 nucleotide sequence: TGCGCCAGCAGCTTGGCTAACCAGAACACTGAAGCTTTCTTT.

This chain connects TRBV30 to TRBJ1-6; TRBD1 is a possible D gene (6 bases). Per the germline V gene, CDR1 is GTSNPN and CDR2 is SVGIG (reference sequence). The CDR3 runs 13 residues. V was trimmed by 3 bases and J by 10 bases, leaving 13 bases between them. The CDR3 reads CAWSAQQGSPLHF. The CDR3 DNA follows: TGTGCCTGGAGCGCTCAACAGGGATCACCCCTCCACTTT.

V is TRBV19 and J is TRBJ1-1; D is unresolved. This CDR3 is 11 amino acids long. Trimming removed 9 bases at V and 1 base at J, with 6 bases between. Germline V gives CDR1 LNHDA, CDR2 SQIVND (reference sequence). Written as DNA, the CDR3 is TGTGCCAGCGGGTGGAACACTGAAGCTTTCTTT. It translates to CASGWNTEAFF.

This clone was detected only once. V and J are TRBV5-4 and TRBJ2-7; 11 bases map to TRBD1. After removal of 4 bases from V and 2 bases from J, the junction contained 2 bases not matched to a gene. This CDR3 comprises 14 residues. CDR1 is SGHNT and CDR2 is YYREEE in the germline V gene (reference sequence). The chain's CDR3 is CASSPDRGPYEQYF. CDR3 DNA sequence: TGTGCCAGCAGCCCGGACAGGGGGCCCTACGAGCAGTACTTC.

The V gene is TRBV11-2, the J gene TRBJ2-1; D not certain. V shed 1 base and J shed 9 bases, with 19 bases lying between them. Germline CDR1 SGHAT, CDR2 FQNNGV. The CDR3 length is 16 residues. The CDR3 region is CASSLVPPPVYSEQFF. CDR3 nucleotide sequence: TGTGCCAGCAGCTTAGTTCCCCCACCTGTCTACTCTGAGCAGTTCTTC. The whole variable domain, remainder taken from reference TRBV11-2 and TRBJ2-1, is EAGVAQSPRYKIIEKRQSVAFWCNPISGHATLYWYQQILGQGPKLLIQFQNNGVVDDSQLPKDRFSAERLKGVDSTLKIQPAKLEDSAVYLCASSLVPPPVYSEQFFGPGTRLTVL.

This chain links TRBV27 with TRBJ2-2; tentatively, D is TRBD2 (6 bases). Trimming took off 0 bases at V and 4 bases at J, with 18 bases between the two ends. CDR3 size: 18 residues. From germline, CDR1 is MNHEY and CDR2 SMNVEV (reference sequence). The CDR3 sequence is CASSLSSLRVEGTGELFF. The CDR3 DNA reads TGTGCCAGCAGTTTATCGTCCCTCAGGGTGGAGGGCACCGGGGAGCTGTTTTTT.

J is TRBJ2-7 and V is TRBV19; no clear D gene. Trimming cost V 3 bases and J 0 bases, with 12 bases left between them. CDR1 and CDR2 (germline): LNHDA, SQIVND (reference sequence). There are 15 residues in the CDR3. The CDR3: CASSILAGSSYEQYF. CDR3 coding DNA: TGTGCCAGTAGTATTCTTGCAGGAAGCTCCTACGAGCAGTACTTC.

There are a few counts of this clone. The V and J genes are TRBV9 and TRBJ1-6; TRBD1 aligns across 7 bases. The CDR3 is 16 amino acids. J gave up 0 bases and V 4 bases, and 4 bases lay outside the gene matches. Germline-derived CDR1 and CDR2 are SGDLS and YYNGEE. CDR3 amino acids: CASSPQGSSYNSPLHF. Here the CDR3 DNA reads TGTGCCAGCAGCCCACAGGGGAGCTCCTATAATTCACCCCTCCACTTT.

J is TRBJ1-1 and V is TRBV5-1; D unclear. Trimming cost V 0 bases and J 5 bases, with 17 bases left between them. Germline V gives CDR1 SGHRS, CDR2 YFSETQ. The CDR3 contains 16 residues. The CDR3 nucleotides read TGCGCCAGCAGCTTGGAGGCAGAAGATCCGAGGACTGAAGCTTTCTTT. This sequence encodes CASSLEAEDPRTEAFF.

This sequence joins TRBV30 and TRBJ1-2; unclear D gene. Looked up from germline, CDR1 is GTSNPN and CDR2 is SVGIG (reference sequence). The germline V and J ends were trimmed by 2 bases and 7 bases, with 8 bases remaining between them. The CDR3 totals 11 residues. The CDR3 loop reads CAWSFGGGYTF. CDR3 bases: TGTGCCTGGAGTTTTGGCGGTGGCTACACCTTC. Full variable domain (missing parts from reference TRBV30 and TRBJ1-2): SQTIHQWPATLVQPVGSPLSLECTVEGTSNPNLYWYRQAAGRGLQLLFYSVGIGQISSEVPQNLSASRPQDRQFILSSKKLLLSDSGFYLCAWSFGGGYTFGSGTRLTVV.

The genes are TRBV6-1 and TRBJ1-2; TRBD1 matches 9 bases. The CDR3 extends over 14 amino acids. Per germline, CDR1 MNHNS and CDR2 SASEGT. Trimming at V came to 5 bases and at J to 6 bases, leaving 7 bases not matched to a gene. Here the CDR3 reads CASSLSGTGNGYTF. The CDR3 DNA reads as TGTGCCAGCAGTTTATCCGGGACAGGGAATGGCTACACCTTC.

This clone was counted once. The genes are TRBV30 and TRBJ1-1, with 8 nucleotides matching TRBD1. Trimming removed 4 bases from V and 1 base from J; junction bases left unmatched: 8. This CDR3 region has 15 residues. CDR1 is GTSNPN and CDR2 is SVGIG in the germline V gene (reference sequence). The CDR3 sequence is CAWIRQGKRNTEAFF. CDR3 sequence (DNA): TGTGCCTGGATCCGACAGGGGAAGAGGAACACTGAAGCTTTCTTT.

V usage is TRBV7-9 and J usage is TRBJ2-7; 9 bases fit TRBD1. Germline trimming cut 6 bases from V and 3 bases from J; bases unmatched to any gene: 12. CDR3 size: 16 residues. The germline CDR1 and CDR2 sequences are SEHNR and FQNEAQ (reference sequence). The CDR3 protein is CASRPNIGTGIYEQYF. The CDR3 DNA sequence: TGTGCCAGCAGACCCAATATAGGGACAGGGATCTACGAGCAGTACTTC.

This sequence joins TRBV5-1 and TRBJ2-2, with D possibly TRBD1 on 6 matching bases. V was shortened by 3 bases and J by 5 bases, with 14 bases between the two germline ends. The CDR3 runs to 15 residues. Looked up from germline, CDR1 is SGHRS and CDR2 is YFSETQ. CDR3 DNA: TGCGCCAGCAGCTCAGCTCTCAGGGGAACCGGGGAGCTGTTTTTT. It yields the protein CASSSALRGTGELFF.

The genes are TRBV4-1 and TRBJ1-4; D is undetermined. Trimming shortened V by 1 base and J by 8 bases, and 20 bases separated the two germline ends. Germline V gene data show CDR1 as MGHRA and CDR2 as YSYEKL. This CDR3 has 17 amino acids. CDR3 amino acids: CASSQVGVPTPWEKLFF. The CDR3 DNA is TGCGCCAGCAGCCAAGTCGGGGTTCCGACTCCTTGGGAAAAACTGTTTTTT.

The chain combines TRBV6-1 with TRBJ2-1; 9 nucleotides agree with TRBD1. In germline, CDR1 is MNHNS, CDR2 SASEGT. The CDR3 runs 15 residues. V lost 10 bases and J lost 9; bases outside the gene matches: 16. CDR3 amino acids: CATFTPGQGPSEQFF. The CDR3 DNA follows: TGTGCCACCTTTACGCCGGGACAGGGACCTAGTGAGCAGTTCTTC.

In nucleotides, the CDR3 is TGTGCCAGCAGCGACGACAGGAGCTCCTACGAGCAGTACTTC. This translates into CASSDDRSSYEQYF. The rearrangement joins TRBV7-2 to TRBJ2-7, with TRBD1 as a possible D gene (6 bases). CDR1 is SGHTA and CDR2 is FQGNSA in the germline V gene. The length of the CDR3 is 14 residues. Trimming took off 5 bases at V and 0 bases at J, with 11 bases between the two ends.

About this clone itself: A much larger clone differs from this one at a single base, so this may be a read error. The sample has other DNA sequences that encode this CDR3 too. The chain links TRBV6-5 to TRBJ1-1, with no clear D. Germline V gene lookup returns CDR1 MNHEY and CDR2 SVGAGI. Trimming shortened V by 2 bases and J by 2 bases, and 6 bases separated the two germline ends. The CDR3 is 13 amino acids. The CDR3 sequence: CASSYTGNTEAFF. The CDR3 nucleotides read TGTGCCAGCAGTTACACGGGTAACACTGAAGCTTTCTTT.

The rearrangement uses TRBV2 and TRBJ2-3; possibly TRBD2 for D (6 bases). The V gene's germline CDR1 is SNHLY and CDR2 FYNNEI. The CDR3 sequence is 14 residues long. The V gene lost 5 bases and the J gene lost 2 bases, with 11 bases spanning the gap. CDR3 sequence: CASSPEGFTDTQYF. The CDR3 bases are TGTGCCAGCAGTCCGGAGGGATTCACAGATACGCAGTATTTT. Based on the CDR3 plus reference TRBV2 and TRBJ2-3, the full variable domain is EPEVTQTPSHQVTQMGQEVILRCVPISNHLYFYWYRQILGQKVEFLVSFYNNEISEKSEIFDDQFSVERPDGSNFTLKIRSTKLEDSAMYFCASSPEGFTDTQYFGPGTRLTVL.

The V and J genes are TRBV2 and TRBJ2-3, with 8 bases matching TRBD1. Trimming cost V 7 bases and J 1 base; bases outside gene matches: 7. The CDR3 spans 15 residues. The V gene's germline CDR1 is SNHLY and CDR2 FYNNEI. CDR3 loop: CASNADRGGTDTQYF. The CDR3 nucleotides are TGTGCCAGCAATGCCGACAGGGGTGGCACAGATACGCAGTATTTT. Filled out from reference TRBV2 and TRBJ2-3, the complete variable domain reads EPEVTQTPSHQVTQMGQEVILRCVPISNHLYFYWYRQILGQKVEFLVSFYNNEISEKSEIFDDQFSVERPDGSNFTLKIRSTKLEDSAMYFCASNADRGGTDTQYFGPGTRLTVL.

V gene TRBV28 combines with J gene TRBJ1-1, with D possibly matching TRBD1 (5 bases). CDR3 length: 15 residues. Germline-derived CDR1 and CDR2 are MDHEN and SYDVKM. The V gene lost 3 bases and the J gene lost 2 bases, with 13 bases spanning the gap. The CDR3, as DNA: TGTGCCAGCAGTTTGGCGGGGGAATATAACACTGAAGCTTTCTTT. Translation gives CASSLAGEYNTEAFF.

The chain links TRBV6-8 to TRBJ1-5, with D possibly TRBD1 on 5 matching bases. With 4 bases removed from V and 1 base from J, the gap between germline ends came to 17 bases. This CDR3 is built from 17 residues. The germline gives CDR1 MNHGY, CDR2 SAAAGT. The CDR3 loop reads CASSSPAQGGSNQPQHF. CDR3 coding DNA: TGTGCCAGCAGTTCCCCGGCCCAGGGTGGAAGCAATCAGCCCCAGCATTTT.